The clone carrying this T cell receptor beta chain was found a few times. Antigen specificity is unknown. CDR3 length equals 13 residues. CDR1 and CDR2 (germline): MNHEY, SMNVEV (reference sequence). Trimming cost V 3 bases and J 4 bases, with 7 bases left between them. These data originate in a study of T-cell memory formation after mild COVID-19. A single record per CDR3 protein comes from TCRdb applying MiXCR to the 5' RACE reads. The sample records about 560,000 distinct CDR3 sequences, 15% to 20% being singletons. Broader study findings: Later expanders leaned CD4+, whereas clones that contracted between day 15 and 85 were balanced CD4/CD8. Largely, contracting CD4+ clones fell within CM and EM, and contracting CD8+ clones within EMRA. Cross-reactive memory apparently joined, as some responding clones appeared in pre-infection memory.

The sequenced material came from PBMCs or a T cell subset sorted from them (not recorded which). This TCR was recovered from an adult woman who had mild COVID-19 (a few samples of this study predate the infection). Cell type and time point are not known. This rearrangement joins TRBV27 to TRBJ2-1; D unclear. The CDR3 DNA is TGTGCCAGCAGTTTCACAGAATACAATGAGCAGTTCTTC. This codes for CASSFTEYNEQFF.